These 20 T cell receptor beta chains came from one sample sequenced in a study of a mutant IDH1 vaccine in newly diagnosed glioma. TCRdb's copy holds only in-frame clones and misses some; the assay was immunoSEQ multiplex PCR. The repertoire holds about 36,000 clones, with approximately 80% as singletons. These receptors have no known antigen. The time point: week 5, during vaccination. A 20-mer mutant IDH1 peptide at 300 ug was injected subcutaneously with topical imiquimod. The source was PBMCs, collected from a glioma patient whose treatment included an IDH1 peptide vaccine. These receptors all come from a middle-aged man with glioma.

The CDR3 nucleotides are TGTGCCAGCAGTGAAGATCAGCCCCAGCATTTT. The encoded protein is CASSEDQPQHF. The gene calls are TRBV6-1 and TRBJ1-5; D uncertain. The CDR3 contains 11 residues. Deletions cut 1 base from V and 5 bases from J, with 0 bases between. CDR1 is MNHNS and CDR2 is SASEGT in the germline V gene.

The rearrangement uses TRBV29-1 and TRBJ2-2, with D unclear. This CDR3 region has 15 residues. The V end lost 0 bases, the J end lost 7 bases, and 15 bases lay between the germline ends. Looked up from germline, CDR1 is SQVTM and CDR2 is ANQGSEA. Here the CDR3 DNA reads TGCAGCGTTGAAGAGCCAACGACCCGTGGCGGGGAGCTGTTTTTT. Translation gives CSVEEPTTRGGELFF.

The chain carries TRBV7-6 and TRBJ2-1; 12 bases fit TRBD2. V shed 5 bases, J shed 13 bases, and the junction held 6 bases outside the gene matches. Germline V lookup: CDR1 SGHVS, CDR2 FNYEAQ. The CDR3 spans 13 residues. The chain's CDR3 is CASSLGTSGFQFF. CDR3 bases: TGTGCCAGCAGCCTAGGGACTAGCGGGTTTCAGTTCTTC.

J is TRBJ1-1 and V is TRBV18; D possibly corresponds to TRBD1 (6 bases). Germline V gene sequence: CDR1 KGHSH, CDR2 LQKENI. Trimming cost V 4 bases and J 4 bases, with 13 bases left between them. The length of the CDR3 is 14 residues. CDR3 sequence: CASSLGGGGTEAFF. The DNA for the CDR3 is TGTGCCAGCTCACTAGGGGGTGGGGGCACTGAAGCTTTCTTT. The full variable domain, with the rest looked up from reference TRBV18 and TRBJ1-1, is NAGVMQNPRHLVRRRGQEARLRCSPMKGHSHVYWYRQLPEEGLKFMVYLQKENIIDESGMPKERFSAEFPKEGPSILRIQQVVRGDSAAYFCASSLGGGGTEAFFGQGTRLTVV.

This chain connects TRBV30 to TRBJ1-2; D not certain. This CDR3 region has 13 residues. Germline V gives CDR1 GTSNPN, CDR2 SVGIG (reference sequence). Trimming took 0 bases from V and 8 from J, leaving 13 bases between them. CDR3 region: CAWSVGRGDGYTF. The CDR3, as DNA: TGTGCCTGGAGTGTAGGGCGGGGAGACGGCTACACCTTC.

A few counts support this clone. J is TRBJ1-5 and V is TRBV15, with D perhaps TRBD1 (5 bases). CDR3 length: 17 amino acids. V gave up 1 base and J gave up 6 bases, with 19 bases separating them. The germline CDR1 and CDR2 sequences are LNHNV and YYDKDF (reference sequence). The CDR3 protein is CATSRGAGSRVSQPQHF. Written as DNA, the CDR3 is TGTGCCACCAGCAGAGGCGCAGGGAGCAGAGTGAGTCAGCCCCAGCATTTT.

This chain uses TRBV6-6 with TRBJ1-1, with D unresolved. The CDR3 has 12 amino acids. Germline V gene sequence: CDR1 MNHNY, CDR2 SVGAGI (reference sequence). V lost 2 bases and J 8 bases, leaving 9 bases between the germline ends. CDR3 sequence reads: CASSYTRKEAFF. The CDR3 DNA is TGTGCCAGCAGTTACACCCGGAAAGAAGCTTTCTTT.

This clone was recorded once. This chain links TRBV5-8 with TRBJ1-1; D is unclear. Trimming stripped 3 bases from V and 3 bases from J, with 12 bases between. Germline CDR1 is SGHTS and CDR2 is YDEGEE. CDR3 size: 14 residues. The CDR3: CASSYPGGDTEAFF. The CDR3 coding sequence is TGTGCCAGCAGCTATCCAGGTGGGGACACTGAAGCTTTCTTT. The full variable domain, with the rest looked up from reference TRBV5-8 and TRBJ1-1, is EAGVTQSPTHLIKTRGQQATLRCSPISGHTSVYWYQQALGLGLQFLLWYDEGEERNRGNFPPRFSGRQFPNYSSELNVNALELEDSALYLCASSYPGGDTEAFFGQGTRLTVV.

This clone was seen a few times. This chain uses TRBV18 with TRBJ1-4; D ambiguous. CDR3 length: 12 amino acids. Germline V lookup: CDR1 KGHSH, CDR2 LQKENI. V lost 4 bases, J lost 4 bases, and 4 bases lay in between. The CDR3 DNA is TGTGCCAGCTCACAGAGTAATGAAAAACTGTTTTTT. Its protein product is CASSQSNEKLFF.

The chain is built from TRBV14 and TRBJ2-3, with D perhaps given as TRBD1 or TRBD2 (6 bases each). Germline-derived CDR1 and CDR2 are SGHDN and FVKESK. V dropped 0 bases and J dropped 9 bases, with 22 bases sitting between them. This CDR3 comprises 17 residues. CDR3 region: CASSQDLGGPSGGTQYF. In DNA, the CDR3 is TGTGCCAGCAGCCAAGATTTGGGGGGCCCGTCCGGGGGCACGCAGTATTTT.

CDR3 nucleotides: TGTGCCAGCAGCCTCGACCTGAGCTCCTATAATTCACCCCTCCACTTT. Its protein product is CASSLDLSSYNSPLHF. V is TRBV5-4 and J is TRBJ1-6; unclear D gene. Germline V gene data show CDR1 as SGHNT and CDR2 as YYREEE (reference sequence). The CDR3 runs 16 residues. V shed 4 bases and J shed 0 bases, with 11 bases lying between them.

This clone was counted a single time. The V gene is TRBV15, the J gene TRBJ2-7; no clear D. The V gene's germline CDR1 is LNHNV and CDR2 YYDKDF (reference sequence). CDR3 size: 13 residues. V dropped 0 bases and J dropped 2 bases, with 5 bases sitting between them. The CDR3: CATSREDTYEQYF. As DNA, the CDR3 is TGTGCCACCAGCAGAGAGGATACCTACGAGCAGTACTTC.

The chain couples TRBV27 to TRBJ1-2, with D perhaps TRBD1 (6 bases). Trimming removed 4 bases at V and 3 bases at J, with 9 bases between. Germline V lookup: CDR1 MNHEY, CDR2 SMNVEV (reference sequence). This CDR3 has 13 residues. This CDR3 reads CASSSGADYGYTF. In DNA, the CDR3 is TGTGCCAGCAGTTCAGGGGCGGACTATGGCTACACCTTC.

This clone was found once. J is TRBJ2-5 and V is TRBV2; D gene ambiguous. The CDR3 has 14 residues. CDR1 and CDR2 from the germline V gene are SNHLY and FYNNEI. V was shortened by 4 bases and J by 4 bases, with 13 bases between the two germline ends. The CDR3 sequence: CASSVEQQVETQYF. CDR3 sequence (DNA): TGTGCCAGCAGTGTTGAACAGCAGGTAGAGACCCAGTACTTC.

This chain links TRBV7-2 with TRBJ1-4; no firm D call. Germline V gene sequence: CDR1 SGHTA, CDR2 FQGNSA. With 1 base removed from V and 5 bases from J, the gap between germline ends came to 11 bases. The CDR3 loop spans 15 amino acids. CDR3 coding DNA: TGTGCCAGCAGCTTAGGTGTCCGGGTAAATGAAAAACTGTTTTTT. Protein: CASSLGVRVNEKLFF.

J is TRBJ2-5 and V is TRBV5-6; 7 nucleotides agree with TRBD2. The CDR3 totals 13 residues. The germline CDR1 and CDR2 sequences are SGHDT and YYEEEE. Trimming removed 4 bases from V and 5 bases from J; junction bases left unmatched: 5. In DNA, the CDR3 is TGTGCCAGCAGCAGGGGACTACTGGAGACCCAGTACTTC. Translated, it gives CASSRGLLETQYF.

The rearrangement uses TRBV19 and TRBJ2-2; the D call may be TRBD1 or TRBD2 (5 bases each). CDR3 size: 13 residues. V lost 3 bases and J 7 bases, leaving 9 bases between the germline ends. Germline loops: CDR1 LNHDA, CDR2 SQIVND (reference sequence). The CDR3 here is CASSMQGVGELFF. CDR3 DNA sequence: TGTGCCAGTAGTATGCAGGGAGTCGGGGAGCTGTTTTTT.

This clone was seen a few times. The chain is built from TRBV9 and TRBJ1-1; D perhaps matches TRBD1 (5 bases). V lost 2 bases and J lost 3, with 11 bases in between. The CDR3 is 14 residues long. Germline values: CDR1 SGDLS, CDR2 YYNGEE. In DNA form, the CDR3 reads TGTGCCAGCAGCGTCGGGGGGGGGTACACTGAAGCTTTCTTT. Amino acid sequence: CASSVGGGYTEAFF.

This clone was seen a handful of times. The V gene is TRBV5-4, the J gene TRBJ2-2; possible D gene TRBD1, 6 bases. V gave up 3 bases and J gave up 1 base, with 22 bases separating them. Germline CDR1 reads SGHNT; CDR2 reads YYREEE (reference sequence). The CDR3 is made up of 19 amino acids. The CDR3 region is CASSSIHIRTVRNTGELFF. CDR3 nucleotide sequence: TGTGCCAGCAGCTCCATTCATATCCGGACAGTGCGGAACACCGGGGAGCTGTTTTTT. Full variable domain (missing parts from reference TRBV5-4 and TRBJ2-2): ETGVTQSPTHLIKTRGQQVTLRCSSQSGHNTVSWYQQALGQGPQFIFQYYREEENGRGNFPPRFSGLQFPNYSSELNVNALELDDSALYLCASSSIHIRTVRNTGELFFGEGSRLTVL.

The chain links TRBV2 to TRBJ1-5; D is undetermined. Germline CDR1 and CDR2: SNHLY and FYNNEI. V lost 5 bases and J lost 3, with 5 bases in between. This CDR3 has 12 residues. CDR3 amino acids: CASSRDNQPQHF. The CDR3, as DNA: TGTGCCAGCAGTAGAGACAATCAGCCCCAGCATTTT.